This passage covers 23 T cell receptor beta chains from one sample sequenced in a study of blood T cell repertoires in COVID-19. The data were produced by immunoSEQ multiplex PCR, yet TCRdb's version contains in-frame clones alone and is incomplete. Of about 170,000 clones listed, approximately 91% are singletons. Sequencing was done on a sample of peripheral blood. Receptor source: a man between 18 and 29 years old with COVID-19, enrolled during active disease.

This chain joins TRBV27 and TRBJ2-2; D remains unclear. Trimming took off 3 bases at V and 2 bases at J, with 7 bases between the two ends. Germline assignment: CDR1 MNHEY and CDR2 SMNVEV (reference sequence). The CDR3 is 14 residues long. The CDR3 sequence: CASSFAYNTGELFF. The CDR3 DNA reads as TGTGCCAGCAGTTTTGCCTACAACACCGGGGAGCTGTTTTTT.

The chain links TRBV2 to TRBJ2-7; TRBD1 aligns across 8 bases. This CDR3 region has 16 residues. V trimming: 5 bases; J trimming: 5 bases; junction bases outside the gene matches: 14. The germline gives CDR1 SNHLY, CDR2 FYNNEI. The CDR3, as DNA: TGTGCCAGCAGTACTTACCTCCGGGACAGGCGGAACGAGCAGTACTTC. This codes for CASSTYLRDRRNEQYF.

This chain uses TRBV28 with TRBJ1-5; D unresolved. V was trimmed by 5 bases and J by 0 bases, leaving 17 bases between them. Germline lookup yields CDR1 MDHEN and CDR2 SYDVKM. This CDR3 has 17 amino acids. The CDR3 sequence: CASSPSQWAPSNQPQHF. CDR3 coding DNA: TGTGCCAGCAGTCCCTCCCAATGGGCGCCTAGCAATCAGCCCCAGCATTTT.

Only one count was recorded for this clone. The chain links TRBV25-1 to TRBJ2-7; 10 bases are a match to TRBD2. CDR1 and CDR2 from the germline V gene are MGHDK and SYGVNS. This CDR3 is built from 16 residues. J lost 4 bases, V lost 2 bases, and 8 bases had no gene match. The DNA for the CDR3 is TGTGCCAGCAGTGAAATTTCCAGCGGGAGGGATTACGAGCAGTACTTC. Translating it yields CASSEISSGRDYEQYF.

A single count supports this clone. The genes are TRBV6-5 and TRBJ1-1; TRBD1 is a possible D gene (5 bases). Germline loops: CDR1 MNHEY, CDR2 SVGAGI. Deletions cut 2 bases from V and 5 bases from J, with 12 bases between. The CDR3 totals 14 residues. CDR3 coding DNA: TGTGCCAGCAGTTACGTCCCAAAGGGGACTGAAGCTTTCTTT. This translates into CASSYVPKGTEAFF.

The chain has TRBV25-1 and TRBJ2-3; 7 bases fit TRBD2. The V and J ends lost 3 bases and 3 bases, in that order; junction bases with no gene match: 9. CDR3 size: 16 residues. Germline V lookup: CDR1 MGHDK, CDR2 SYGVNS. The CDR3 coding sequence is TGTGCCAGCAGTGACTGGGCGGGAGTAGAGACAGATACGCAGTATTTT. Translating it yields CASSDWAGVETDTQYF.

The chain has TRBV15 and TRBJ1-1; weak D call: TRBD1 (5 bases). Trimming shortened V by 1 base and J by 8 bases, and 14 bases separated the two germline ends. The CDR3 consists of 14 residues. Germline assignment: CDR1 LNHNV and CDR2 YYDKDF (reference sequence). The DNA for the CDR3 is TGTGCCACCAGCAGAGTGGGATCGGAGGGGGAAGCTTTCTTT. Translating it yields CATSRVGSEGEAFF.

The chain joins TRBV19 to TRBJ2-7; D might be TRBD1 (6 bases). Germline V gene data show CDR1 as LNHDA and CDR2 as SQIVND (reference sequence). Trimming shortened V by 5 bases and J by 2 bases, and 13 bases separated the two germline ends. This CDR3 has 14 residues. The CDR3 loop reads CASSLNQGPYEQYF. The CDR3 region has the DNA TGTGCCAGTAGTCTAAATCAGGGGCCCTACGAGCAGTACTTC.

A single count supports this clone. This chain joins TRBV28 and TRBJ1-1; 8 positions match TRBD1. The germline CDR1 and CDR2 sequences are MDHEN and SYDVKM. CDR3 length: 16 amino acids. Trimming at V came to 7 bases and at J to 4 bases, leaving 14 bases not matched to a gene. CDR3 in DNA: TGTGCCAGCACCGACGGACAGGGTGATCGGGTCACTGAAGCTTTCTTT. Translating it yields CASTDGQGDRVTEAFF.

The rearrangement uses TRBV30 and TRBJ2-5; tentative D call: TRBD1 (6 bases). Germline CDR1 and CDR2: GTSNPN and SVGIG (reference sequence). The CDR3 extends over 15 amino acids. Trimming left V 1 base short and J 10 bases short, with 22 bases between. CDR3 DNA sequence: TGTGCCTGGAGTGCCGGGTTAACGGGACATACGCACCAGTACTTC. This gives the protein CAWSAGLTGHTHQYF.

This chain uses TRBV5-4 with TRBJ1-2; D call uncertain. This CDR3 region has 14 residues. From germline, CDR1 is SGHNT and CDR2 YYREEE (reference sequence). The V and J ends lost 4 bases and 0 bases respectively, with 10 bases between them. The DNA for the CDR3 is TGTGCCAGCAGCCTTGAGACTGCTAACTATGGCTACACCTTC. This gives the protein CASSLETANYGYTF. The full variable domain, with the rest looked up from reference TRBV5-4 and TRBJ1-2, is ETGVTQSPTHLIKTRGQQVTLRCSSQSGHNTVSWYQQALGQGPQFIFQYYREEENGRGNFPPRFSGLQFPNYSSELNVNALELDDSALYLCASSLETANYGYTFGSGTRLTVV.

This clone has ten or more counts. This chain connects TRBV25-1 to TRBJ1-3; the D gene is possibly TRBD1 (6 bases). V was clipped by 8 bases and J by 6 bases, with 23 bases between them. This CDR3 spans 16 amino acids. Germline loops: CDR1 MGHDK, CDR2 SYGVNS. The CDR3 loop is CASREGGREAENTIYF. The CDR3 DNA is TGTGCCAGCCGAGAAGGGGGAAGGGAAGCAGAAAACACCATATATTTT.

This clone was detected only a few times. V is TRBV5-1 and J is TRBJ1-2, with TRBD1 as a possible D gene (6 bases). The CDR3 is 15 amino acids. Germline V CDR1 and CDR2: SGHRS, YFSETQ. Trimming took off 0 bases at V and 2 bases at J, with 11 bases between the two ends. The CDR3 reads CASSLEGQKNYGYTF. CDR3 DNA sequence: TGCGCCAGCAGCTTGGAGGGACAAAAGAACTATGGCTACACCTTC.

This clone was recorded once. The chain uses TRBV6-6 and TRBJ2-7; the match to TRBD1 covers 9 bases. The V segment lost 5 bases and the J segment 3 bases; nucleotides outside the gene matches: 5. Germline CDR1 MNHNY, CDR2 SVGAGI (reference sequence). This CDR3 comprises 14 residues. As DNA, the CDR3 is TGTGCCAGCAGTCCTCGACAGGGGGTCTACGAGCAGTACTTC. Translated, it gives CASSPRQGVYEQYF.

CDR3 in DNA: TGTGCCAGTAGTACCTATCGACAGGGGGCATCGGAAGGCTACACCTTC. Its translation is CASSTYRQGASEGYTF. The V gene is TRBV19, the J gene TRBJ1-2; 10 bases map to TRBD1. The V gene end was trimmed by 4 bases and the J gene end by 8 bases; junction bases not matched to a gene: 13. From germline, CDR1 is LNHDA and CDR2 SQIVND (reference sequence). The CDR3 spans 16 residues.

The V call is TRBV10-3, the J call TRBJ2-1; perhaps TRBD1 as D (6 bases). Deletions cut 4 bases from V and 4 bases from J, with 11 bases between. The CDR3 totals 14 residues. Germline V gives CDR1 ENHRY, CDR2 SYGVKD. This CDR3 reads CAISGNREYNEQFF. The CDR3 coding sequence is TGTGCCATCAGTGGAAACAGGGAGTACAATGAGCAGTTCTTC.

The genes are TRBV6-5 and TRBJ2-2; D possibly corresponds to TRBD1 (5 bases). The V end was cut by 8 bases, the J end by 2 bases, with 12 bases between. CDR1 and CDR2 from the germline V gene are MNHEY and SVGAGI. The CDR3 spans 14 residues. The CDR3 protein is CASRRGINTGELFF. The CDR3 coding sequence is TGTGCCAGCCGAAGGGGTATCAACACCGGGGAGCTGTTTTTT.

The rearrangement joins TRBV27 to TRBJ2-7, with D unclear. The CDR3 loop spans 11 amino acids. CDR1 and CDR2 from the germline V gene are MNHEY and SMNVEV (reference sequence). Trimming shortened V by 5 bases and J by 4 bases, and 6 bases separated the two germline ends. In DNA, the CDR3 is TGTGCCAGCAGTCCAGGATACGAGCAGTACTTC. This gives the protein CASSPGYEQYF.

CDR3 region: CASSFWGGSYEQYF. The CDR3 DNA follows: TGCGCCAGCAGCTTTTGGGGGGGATCCTACGAGCAGTACTTC. The chain links TRBV5-1 to TRBJ2-7; TRBD2 aligns across 7 bases. The V gene's germline CDR1 is SGHRS and CDR2 YFSETQ. The CDR3 extends over 14 amino acids. Trimming at V came to 2 bases and at J to 1 base, leaving 3 bases not matched to a gene.

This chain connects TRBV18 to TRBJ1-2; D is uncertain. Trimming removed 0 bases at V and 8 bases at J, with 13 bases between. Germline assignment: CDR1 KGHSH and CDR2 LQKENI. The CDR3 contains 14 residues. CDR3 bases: TGTGCCAGCTCACCACCGTATATCCTCCGGGGCTACACCTTC. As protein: CASSPPYILRGYTF.

CDR3 residues: CASSKGMGQRYTEAFF. The DNA for the CDR3 is TGTGCCAGCAGCAAAGGGATGGGACAAAGATACACTGAAGCTTTCTTT. The genes are TRBV21-1 and TRBJ1-1; the table's D call, TRBD1, was not checked against the DNA. TRBV21-1 is termed a pseudogene. The CDR3 is made up of 16 amino acids.

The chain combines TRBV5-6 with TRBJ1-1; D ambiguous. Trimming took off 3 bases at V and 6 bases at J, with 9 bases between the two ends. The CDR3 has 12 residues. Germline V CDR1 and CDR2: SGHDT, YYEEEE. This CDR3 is CASSWGVAEAFF. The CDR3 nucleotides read TGTGCCAGCAGCTGGGGAGTCGCTGAAGCTTTCTTT.

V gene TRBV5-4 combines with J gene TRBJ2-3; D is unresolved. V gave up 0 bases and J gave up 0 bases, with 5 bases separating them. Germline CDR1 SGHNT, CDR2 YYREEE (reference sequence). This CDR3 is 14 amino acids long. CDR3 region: CASSLAPSTDTQYF. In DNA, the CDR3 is TGTGCCAGCAGCTTGGCTCCTAGCACAGATACGCAGTATTTT.